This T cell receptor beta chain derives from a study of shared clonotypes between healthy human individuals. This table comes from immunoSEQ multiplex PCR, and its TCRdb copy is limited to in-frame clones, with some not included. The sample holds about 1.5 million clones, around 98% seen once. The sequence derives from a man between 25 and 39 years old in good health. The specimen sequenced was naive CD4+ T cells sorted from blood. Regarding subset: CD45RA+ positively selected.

The CDR3, as DNA: TGTGCCAGCAGCCAGGCGGGACAGGGTTTCACCCACGAGCAGTACTTC. Protein product: CASSQAGQGFTHEQYF. This rearrangement joins TRBV11-3 to TRBJ2-7; 9 bases align to TRBD1. V was clipped by 5 bases and J by 5 bases; unmatched bases: 13. The CDR3 totals 16 residues. Germline assignment: CDR1 SGHNT and CDR2 YENEEA. Drawing the rest from reference TRBV11-3 and TRBJ2-7, the complete variable domain is EAGVVQSPRYKIIEKKQPVAFWCNPISGHNTLYWYLQNLGQGPELLIRYENEEAVDDSQLPKDRFSAERLKGVDSTLKIQPAELGDSAVYLCASSQAGQGFTHEQYFGPGTRLTVT.